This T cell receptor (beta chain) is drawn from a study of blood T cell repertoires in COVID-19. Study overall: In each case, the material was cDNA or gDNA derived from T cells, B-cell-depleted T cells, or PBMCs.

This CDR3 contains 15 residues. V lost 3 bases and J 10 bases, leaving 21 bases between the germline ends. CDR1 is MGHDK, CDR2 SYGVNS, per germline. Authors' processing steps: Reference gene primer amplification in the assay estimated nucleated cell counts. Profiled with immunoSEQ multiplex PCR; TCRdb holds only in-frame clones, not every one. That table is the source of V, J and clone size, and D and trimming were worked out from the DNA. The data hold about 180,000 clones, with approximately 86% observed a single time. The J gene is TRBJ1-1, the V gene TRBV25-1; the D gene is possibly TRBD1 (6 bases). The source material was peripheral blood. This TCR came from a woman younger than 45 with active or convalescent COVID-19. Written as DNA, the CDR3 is TGTGCCAGCAGTGACCGAGGATCTCGACAGGATCGAGCTTTCTTT. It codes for CASSDRGSRQDRAFF.